One and the same sample provided the 31 T cell receptor beta chains below, sequenced in a study of blood T cell repertoires in COVID-19. Clones were sequenced by immunoSEQ multiplex PCR, and TCRdb holds only the in-frame ones, with some missing. The sample yields approximately 220,000 clones, roughly 82% seen once. The source material was peripheral blood. The receptors stem from a woman in her 70s with acute or convalescent COVID-19.

The rearrangement joins TRBV4-2 to TRBJ2-7, with D maybe TRBD2 (6 bases). Germline CDR1 and CDR2: LGHNA and YNFKEQ. The CDR3 length is 17 residues. Trimming removed 4 bases at V and 2 bases at J, with 21 bases between. Here the CDR3 reads CASSPNGRRGITYEQYF. DNA of the CDR3: TGTGCCAGCAGCCCCAACGGGAGACGGGGAATAACCTACGAGCAGTACTTC.

This clone occurred a few times. The chain's CDR3 is CARKGKLNTEAFF. CDR3 in DNA: TGTGCCCGCAAGGGGAAGTTGAACACTGAAGCTTTCTTT. V usage is TRBV21-1 and J usage is TRBJ1-1; TRBD1 was called by the table and not checked on the DNA. TRBV21-1 is a known pseudogene. This CDR3 is built from 13 residues.

The J gene is TRBJ1-5, the V gene TRBV20-1; maybe TRBD1 (6 bases). Deletions cut 3 bases from V and 7 bases from J, with 19 bases between. In germline, CDR1 is DFQATT, CDR2 SNEGSKA (reference sequence). The CDR3 length is 15 residues. DNA of the CDR3: TGCAGTGCTAGTCCGGACAACAGGGTGAACCAGCCCCAGCATTTT. Amino acids: CSASPDNRVNQPQHF.

The rearrangement links TRBV19 to TRBJ1-6; weak D call: TRBD1 (6 bases). Germline V CDR1 and CDR2: LNHDA, SQIVND (reference sequence). The CDR3 has 15 residues. V lost 2 bases and J 10 bases, leaving 15 bases between the germline ends. This CDR3 reads CASSIKGRGDSPLHF. The CDR3 nucleotides are TGTGCCAGTAGTATAAAGGGCAGGGGAGACTCACCCCTCCACTTT.

This clone was seen only once. This chain joins TRBV14 and TRBJ2-3; TRBD2 aligns across 11 bases. This CDR3 is 16 amino acids long. CDR1 is SGHDN and CDR2 is FVKESK in the germline V gene. V gave up 0 bases and J gave up 5 bases; unmatched junction bases: 4. The CDR3, as DNA: TGTGCCAGCAGCCAAGATTTAGCGGGGGGGCGAGATACGCAGTATTTT. This translates into CASSQDLAGGRDTQYF.

CDR3 sequence reads: CATSDLTAVSGNTIYF. The CDR3 region has the DNA TGTGCCACCAGTGACCTGACAGCCGTCTCTGGAAACACCATATATTTT. The chain combines TRBV24-1 with TRBJ1-3, with a weak D call TRBD1 (5 bases). V shed 4 bases and J shed 0 bases, with 12 bases lying between them. Germline V gene sequence: CDR1 KGHDR, CDR2 SFDVKD. This CDR3 comprises 16 residues.

The chain uses TRBV18 and TRBJ2-3; 8 bases agree with TRBD2. The CDR3 runs to 16 residues. From germline, CDR1 is KGHSH and CDR2 LQKENI. V shed 4 bases, J shed 2 bases, and the junction held 8 bases outside the gene matches. The CDR3 protein is CASSRGSGGITDTQYF. The CDR3 bases are TGTGCCAGCTCACGGGGCAGCGGGGGAATCACAGATACGCAGTATTTT.

The rearrangement uses TRBV7-2 and TRBJ1-1; D remains ambiguous. The ends were cut back, 11 bases at V and 4 bases at J, with 14 bases in the middle. Germline CDR1 SGHTA, CDR2 FQGNSA. This CDR3 region has 12 residues. CDR3 residues: CASIRLGTEAFF. The CDR3 nucleotides read TGTGCCTCTATTCGACTGGGCACTGAAGCTTTCTTT.

The chain links TRBV2 to TRBJ1-4; 8 bases agree with TRBD1. After removal of 7 bases from V and 5 bases from J, the junction contained 6 bases not matched to a gene. Germline-derived CDR1 and CDR2 are SNHLY and FYNNEI. This CDR3 is 14 amino acids long. The CDR3 region has the DNA TGTGCCAGCACTGAGACAGGGGCCAATGAAAAACTGTTTTTT. Amino acid sequence: CASTETGANEKLFF.

The J gene is TRBJ2-2, the V gene TRBV3-1 (or the pseudogene TRBV3-2); unclear D gene. V was shortened by 5 bases and J by 4 bases, with 11 bases between the two germline ends. Looked up from germline, CDR1 is LGHDT and CDR2 is YNNKEL (reference sequence). The CDR3 runs 14 residues. CDR3 in amino acids: CASSLLRSTGELFF. Written as DNA, the CDR3 is TGTGCCAGCAGCTTACTCCGGAGCACCGGGGAGCTGTTTTTT.

V gene TRBV29-1 combines with J gene TRBJ2-4, with 7 nucleotides matching TRBD1. Germline assignment: CDR1 SQVTM and CDR2 ANQGSEA. J lost 4 bases, V lost 4 bases, and 4 bases had no gene match. CDR3 size: 13 residues. In DNA, the CDR3 is TGCAGCGTTGTGGGACAGAGGAAAAACATTCAGTACTTC. This translates into CSVVGQRKNIQYF.

The chain employs TRBV7-9 and TRBJ1-1; the match to TRBD1 covers 8 bases. The CDR3 consists of 15 residues. V shed 5 bases and J 0 bases; nucleotides not matched to a gene: 5. The germline V gene encodes CDR1 SEHNR and CDR2 FQNEAQ (reference sequence). CDR3 sequence reads: CASSIPGQVNTEAFF. CDR3 bases: TGTGCCAGCAGCATACCGGGACAGGTGAACACTGAAGCTTTCTTT.

The CDR3 sequence is CASSLAGRREETQYF. DNA of the CDR3: TGCGCCAGCAGCTTGGCGGGCAGGCGGGAAGAGACCCAGTACTTC. The gene calls are TRBV5-1 and TRBJ2-5, with D possibly being TRBD2 (5 bases). Trimming removed 0 bases from V and 3 bases from J, with 12 bases in between. The germline CDR1 and CDR2 sequences are SGHRS and YFSETQ. This CDR3 has 15 residues.

This clone was counted at least ten times. The gene calls are TRBV15 and TRBJ1-4; 8 bases fit TRBD1. The germline gives CDR1 LNHNV, CDR2 YYDKDF (reference sequence). V lost 3 bases and J lost 0; bases outside the gene matches: 3. The CDR3 covers 16 residues. CDR3 protein: CATSRGQVATNEKLFF. Here the CDR3 DNA reads TGTGCCACCAGCAGGGGACAGGTGGCAACTAATGAAAAACTGTTTTTT.

This chain joins TRBV19 and TRBJ1-5; 8 bases fit TRBD1. The CDR3 contains 16 residues. The germline V gene has CDR1 LNHDA and CDR2 SQIVND (reference sequence). V lost 5 bases to trimming and J lost 3 bases; unmatched junction nucleotides: 9. This chain's CDR3 is CASSPWTGTVNQPQHF. The CDR3 DNA follows: TGTGCCAGTAGTCCATGGACAGGGACGGTCAATCAGCCCCAGCATTTT.

The V call is TRBV6-5, the J call TRBJ1-5; D is unresolved. V lost 2 bases and J 4 bases, leaving 6 bases between the germline ends. Per germline, CDR1 MNHEY and CDR2 SVGAGI. This CDR3 spans 13 amino acids. CDR3 sequence: CASSYLRNQPQHF. The CDR3 DNA reads as TGTGCCAGCAGTTACCTGAGGAATCAGCCCCAGCATTTT.

A few counts support this clone. CDR3 DNA sequence: TGTGCCAGCAGTTACCGAGACTCCTACTCTGGAAACACCATATATTTT. It encodes CASSYRDSYSGNTIYF. V is TRBV6-2 or TRBV6-3 and J is TRBJ1-3; D uncertain. This CDR3 has 16 amino acids. Germline assignment: CDR1 MNHEY and CDR2 SVGEGT. Trimming pared 2 bases from V and 0 bases from J, leaving 11 bases between.

V is TRBV10-3 and J is TRBJ1-2; no clear D. Trimming stripped 0 bases from V and 5 bases from J, with 22 bases between. This CDR3 is 18 amino acids long. Germline loops: CDR1 ENHRY, CDR2 SYGVKD. The CDR3 DNA follows: TGTGCCATCAGTGAGTCTTTATCACCCGGGAGGACCCTTTATGGCTACACCTTC. It specifies CAISESLSPGRTLYGYTF.

The chain uses TRBV7-9 and TRBJ1-4; TRBD1 matches 7 bases. The CDR3 is 14 amino acids. Germline V gene data show CDR1 as SEHNR and CDR2 as FQNEAQ (reference sequence). The V and J ends lost 1 base and 7 bases, in that order; junction bases with no gene match: 3. The CDR3 nucleotides read TGTGCCAGCAGCTTAGTTGCAGGGGGTGAAAAACTGTTTTTT. Translating it yields CASSLVAGGEKLFF.

This chain uses TRBV6-5 with TRBJ1-2, with a tentative D call TRBD1 (6 bases). CDR1 is MNHEY, CDR2 SVGAGI, per germline. The CDR3 totals 13 residues. Between the trimmed V and J ends, which lost 5 bases and 8 bases, there was a span of 15 bases. DNA of the CDR3: TGTGCCAGCAGTCCAGGGGCCTTCCAGGGCTACACCTTC. It is translated as CASSPGAFQGYTF.

Only a few counts were recorded for this clone. The genes are TRBV6-1 and TRBJ1-6, with D unclear. Trimming took off 2 bases at V and 8 bases at J, with 10 bases between the two ends. Germline CDR1 MNHNS, CDR2 SASEGT. The CDR3 is made up of 14 amino acids. The CDR3 reads CASSENNSDSPLHF. The CDR3, as DNA: TGTGCCAGCAGTGAAAATAACAGTGATTCACCCCTCCACTTT.

This clone was picked up a small number of times. The chain recombines TRBV7-8 with TRBJ1-6; 7 bases agree with TRBD1. The V gene end was trimmed by 5 bases and the J gene end by 6 bases; junction bases not matched to a gene: 22. Per the germline V gene, CDR1 is SGHVS and CDR2 is FQNEAQ. The CDR3 consists of 20 residues. CDR3 sequence reads: CASSPYRALTGVGFNSPLHF. In DNA form, the CDR3 reads TGTGCCAGCAGCCCCTATAGGGCCCTCACAGGGGTCGGTTTTAATTCACCCCTCCACTTT.

This clone was seen only once. This chain connects TRBV4-1 to TRBJ1-5, with D maybe TRBD1 (5 bases). V shed 6 bases and J shed 0 bases, with 12 bases lying between them. Germline values: CDR1 MGHRA, CDR2 YSYEKL. This CDR3 region has 15 residues. In nucleotides, the CDR3 is TGCGCCAGCAGTAGGGGACTGAATAGCAATCAGCCCCAGCATTTT. Translation: CASSRGLNSNQPQHF.

The V call is TRBV5-1, the J call TRBJ2-2; D is possibly TRBD1 (6 bases). The CDR3 sequence is 15 residues long. Trimming stripped 4 bases from V and 1 base from J, with 11 bases between. CDR1 SGHRS and CDR2 YFSETQ come from the germline V gene. The CDR3 is CASSDQGLNTGELFF. The CDR3 DNA reads as TGCGCCAGCAGCGACCAGGGGCTGAACACCGGGGAGCTGTTTTTT.

The chain joins TRBV5-1 to TRBJ1-2; unclear D gene. The CDR3 extends over 17 amino acids. Germline CDR1 SGHRS, CDR2 YFSETQ. V lost 1 base to trimming and J lost 0 bases, with 16 bases between them. The DNA for the CDR3 is TGCGCCAGCAGCTTGTCGTTTCTACAGAGACCTAACTATGGCTACACCTTC. It translates to CASSLSFLQRPNYGYTF.

This clone was counted once. This same CDR3 is encoded by further DNA sequences in the sample. The chain uses TRBV9 and TRBJ2-2; possible D gene TRBD1, 6 bases. The CDR3 is 15 residues long. V was clipped by 0 bases and J by 2 bases, with 8 bases between them. Per germline, CDR1 SGDLS and CDR2 YYNGEE. The CDR3 nucleotides are TGTGCCAGCAGCGTAGCGGGGACAAACACCGGGGAGCTGTTTTTT. It translates to CASSVAGTNTGELFF. Variable domain in full (rest from reference TRBV9 and TRBJ2-2): DSGVTQTPKHLITATGQRVTLRCSPRSGDLSVYWYQQSLDQGLQFLIQYYNGEERAKGNILERFSAQQFPDLHSELNLSSLELGDSALYFCASSVAGTNTGELFFGEGSRLTVL.

This clone was detected once. The J gene is TRBJ2-2, the V gene TRBV7-2, with D possibly matching TRBD1 (6 bases). The CDR3 consists of 12 residues. V lost 3 bases, J lost 11 bases, and 10 bases lay in between. Germline CDR1 SGHTA, CDR2 FQGNSA. The CDR3 DNA reads TGTGCCAGCAGCTTGTACAGGGTCGAGCTGTTTTTT. This codes for CASSLYRVELFF. The full variable domain, its missing parts supplied by reference TRBV7-2 and TRBJ2-2, is GAGVSQSPSNKVTEKGKDVELRCDPISGHTALYWYRQSLGQGLEFLIYFQGNSAPDKSGLPSDRFSAERTGGSVSTLTIQRTQQEDSAVYLCASSLYRVELFFGEGSRLTVL.

The rearrangement uses TRBV7-2 and TRBJ1-2; D not resolved. Trimming removed 4 bases at V and 4 bases at J, with 4 bases between. Germline-derived CDR1 and CDR2 are SGHTA and FQGNSA. The CDR3 runs to 11 residues. The DNA of the CDR3 is TGTGCCAGCAGCTCTATCTATGGCTACACCTTC. It specifies CASSSIYGYTF.

The chain has TRBV7-9 and TRBJ1-2; 8 nucleotides agree with TRBD1. Losses at the gene ends were 3 bases for V and 8 bases for J; bases not matched to a gene: 2. The CDR3 covers 12 residues. In germline, CDR1 is SEHNR, CDR2 FQNEAQ (reference sequence). CDR3 sequence (DNA): TGTGCCAGCAGCTTTCAGGGGGCCGGCTACACCTTC. It codes for CASSFQGAGYTF.

This chain joins TRBV6-5 and TRBJ2-3; 10 bases fit TRBD2. Per the germline V gene, CDR1 is MNHEY and CDR2 is SVGAGI. CDR3 length: 16 residues. V trimming: 2 bases; J trimming: 2 bases; junction bases outside the gene matches: 4. CDR3 coding DNA: TGTGCCAGCAGTTACGATCTAGCGGGGGTCACAGATACGCAGTATTTT. This translates into CASSYDLAGVTDTQYF.

This rearrangement joins TRBV18 to TRBJ1-6; 8 positions match TRBD1. Trimming cost V 3 bases and J 9 bases; bases outside gene matches: 13. Germline-derived CDR1 and CDR2 are KGHSH and LQKENI. The CDR3 sequence is 17 residues long. CDR3 nucleotide sequence: TGTGCCAGCTCACCCCGACAGGGGTCGGGGGAGAGTTCACCCCTCCACTTT. It specifies CASSPRQGSGESSPLHF.